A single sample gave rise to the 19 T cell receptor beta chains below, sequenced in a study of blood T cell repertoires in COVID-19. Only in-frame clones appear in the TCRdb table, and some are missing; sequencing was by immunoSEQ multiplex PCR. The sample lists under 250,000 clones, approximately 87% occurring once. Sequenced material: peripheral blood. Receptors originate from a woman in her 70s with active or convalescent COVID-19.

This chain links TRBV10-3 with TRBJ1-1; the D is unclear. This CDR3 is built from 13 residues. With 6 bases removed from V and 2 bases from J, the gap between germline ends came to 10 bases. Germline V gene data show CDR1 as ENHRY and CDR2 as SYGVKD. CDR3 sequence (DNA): TGTGCCATCAGCAGGATCGATAACACTGAAGCTTTCTTT. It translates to CAISRIDNTEAFF.

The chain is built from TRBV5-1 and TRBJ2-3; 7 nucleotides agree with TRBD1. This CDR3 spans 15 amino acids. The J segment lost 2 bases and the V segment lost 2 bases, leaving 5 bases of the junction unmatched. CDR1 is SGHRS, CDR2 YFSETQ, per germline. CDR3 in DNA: TGCGCCAGCAGCTTATTCACAGGGGACACAGATACGCAGTATTTT. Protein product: CASSLFTGDTDTQYF.

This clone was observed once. CDR3 residues: CASRGRGGRNTIYF. The CDR3 DNA reads as TGTGCCAGCAGGGGGAGGGGGGGACGAAACACCATATATTTT. V is TRBV6-4 and J is TRBJ1-3; a weak D match, TRBD1 (6 bases). The germline CDR1 and CDR2 sequences are MRHNA and SNTAGT. The CDR3 sequence is 14 residues long. Trimming took 6 bases from V and 5 from J, leaving 14 bases between them.

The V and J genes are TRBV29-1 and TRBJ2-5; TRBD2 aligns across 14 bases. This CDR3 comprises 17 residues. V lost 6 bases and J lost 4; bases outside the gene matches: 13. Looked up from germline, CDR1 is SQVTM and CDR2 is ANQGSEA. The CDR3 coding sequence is TGCAGCGTATTTGGGACTAGCGGGAGTCTTCGGCCAGAGACCCAGTACTTC. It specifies CSVFGTSGSLRPETQYF.

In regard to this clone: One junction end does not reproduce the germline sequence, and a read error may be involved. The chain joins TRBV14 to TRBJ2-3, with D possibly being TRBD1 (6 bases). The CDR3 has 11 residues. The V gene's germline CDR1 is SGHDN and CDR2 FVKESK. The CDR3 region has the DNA TGTGCCAGCAGCCAAGGAGGACAGTGGGTTTTT. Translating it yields CASSQGGQWVF.

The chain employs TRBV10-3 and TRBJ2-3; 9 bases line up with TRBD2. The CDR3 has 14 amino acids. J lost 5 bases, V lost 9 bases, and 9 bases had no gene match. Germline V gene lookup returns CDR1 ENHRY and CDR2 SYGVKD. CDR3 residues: CAMRTSVGEDTQYF. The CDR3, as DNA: TGTGCCATGAGGACTAGCGTGGGAGAAGATACGCAGTATTTT.

The CDR3 DNA sequence: TGCGCCAGCAGCTCCAGGGGGGGACTAGCGGGAAGGGACGAGCAGTACTTC. This gives the protein CASSSRGGLAGRDEQYF. The chain is built from TRBV4-1 and TRBJ2-7; 13 nucleotides match TRBD2. The CDR3 totals 17 residues. With 5 bases clipped from V and 5 bases from J, the junction kept 12 bases outside the gene matches. Looked up from germline, CDR1 is MGHRA and CDR2 is YSYEKL.

The CDR3 loop is CASSLQGSLNTEAFF. CDR3 DNA: TGTGCCAGCAGCCTCCAGGGGAGCCTGAACACTGAAGCTTTCTTT. This sequence joins TRBV3-1 (or the pseudogene TRBV3-2) and TRBJ1-1; perhaps TRBD1 as D (6 bases). This CDR3 spans 15 amino acids. Trimming removed 4 bases at V and 0 bases at J, with 12 bases between. CDR1 is LGHDT, CDR2 YNNKEL, per germline (reference sequence).

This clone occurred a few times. This CDR3 is CASSFSSGDYEQYF. The DNA of the CDR3 is TGTGCCAGCAGTTTTTCTAGCGGAGACTACGAGCAGTACTTC. The chain links TRBV27 to TRBJ2-7; 7 positions agree with TRBD2. The CDR3 covers 14 residues. Germline trimming cut 3 bases from V and 3 bases from J; bases unmatched to any gene: 5. Germline V gene sequence: CDR1 MNHEY, CDR2 SMNVEV (reference sequence).

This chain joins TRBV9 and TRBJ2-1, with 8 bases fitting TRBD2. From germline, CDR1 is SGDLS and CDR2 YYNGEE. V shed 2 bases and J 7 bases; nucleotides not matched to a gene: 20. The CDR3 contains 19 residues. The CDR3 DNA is TGTGCCAGCAGCGTCAGCAGAGACTCCAAGCGGGAGACGGGGAATGAGCAGTTCTTC. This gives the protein CASSVSRDSKRETGNEQFF. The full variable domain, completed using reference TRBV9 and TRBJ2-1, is DSGVTQTPKHLITATGQRVTLRCSPRSGDLSVYWYQQSLDQGLQFLIQYYNGEERAKGNILERFSAQQFPDLHSELNLSSLELGDSALYFCASSVSRDSKRETGNEQFFGPGTRLTVL.

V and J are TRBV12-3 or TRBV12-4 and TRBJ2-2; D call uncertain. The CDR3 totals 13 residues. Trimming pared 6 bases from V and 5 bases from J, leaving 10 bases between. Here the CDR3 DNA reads TGTGCCAGCAGGACTCTCTCGACCGGGGAGCTGTTTTTT. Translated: CASRTLSTGELFF.

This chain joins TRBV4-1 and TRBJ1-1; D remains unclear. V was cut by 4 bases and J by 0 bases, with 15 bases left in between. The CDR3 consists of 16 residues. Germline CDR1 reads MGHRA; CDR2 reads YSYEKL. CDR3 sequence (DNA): TGCGCCAGCAGCCGCCTTGGAGGCGGCATGAACACTGAAGCTTTCTTT. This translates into CASSRLGGGMNTEAFF.

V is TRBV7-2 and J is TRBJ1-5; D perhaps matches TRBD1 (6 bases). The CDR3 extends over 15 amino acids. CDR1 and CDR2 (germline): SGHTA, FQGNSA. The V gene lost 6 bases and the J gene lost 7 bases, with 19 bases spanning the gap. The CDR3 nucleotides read TGTGCCAGCAGTTTTACCAGGGGTGTGGAGCAGCCCCAGCATTTT. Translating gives CASSFTRGVEQPQHF.

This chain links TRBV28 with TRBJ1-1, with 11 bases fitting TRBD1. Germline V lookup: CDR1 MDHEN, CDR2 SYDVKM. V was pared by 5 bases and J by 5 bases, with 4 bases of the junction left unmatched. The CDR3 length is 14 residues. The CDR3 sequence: CASSQGQGATEAFF. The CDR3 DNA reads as TGTGCCAGCAGTCAAGGACAGGGGGCAACTGAAGCTTTCTTT.

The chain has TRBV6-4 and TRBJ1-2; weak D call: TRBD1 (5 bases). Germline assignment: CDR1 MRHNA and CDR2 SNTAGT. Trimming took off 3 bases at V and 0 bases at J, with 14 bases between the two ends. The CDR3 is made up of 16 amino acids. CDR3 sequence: CASSEEGPLPNYGYTF. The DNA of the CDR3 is TGTGCCAGCAGTGAGGAGGGACCGTTGCCTAACTATGGCTACACCTTC.

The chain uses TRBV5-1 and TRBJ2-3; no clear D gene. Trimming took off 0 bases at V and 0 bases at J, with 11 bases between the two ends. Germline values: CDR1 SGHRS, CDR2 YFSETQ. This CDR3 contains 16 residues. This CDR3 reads CASSLGRLVSTDTQYF. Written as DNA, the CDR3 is TGCGCCAGCAGCTTGGGCAGGTTGGTTAGCACAGATACGCAGTATTTT. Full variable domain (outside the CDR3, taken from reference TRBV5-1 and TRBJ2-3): KAGVTQTPRYLIKTRGQQVTLSCSPISGHRSVSWYQQTPGQGLQFLFEYFSETQRNKGNFPGRFSGRQFSNSRSEMNVSTLELGDSALYLCASSLGRLVSTDTQYFGPGTRLTVL.

CDR3 nucleotide sequence: TGTGCCAGCAGCCACGGGAGGGTTAGCACAGATACGCAGTATTTT. It is translated as CASSHGRVSTDTQYF. This sequence joins TRBV14 and TRBJ2-3; 8 bases align to TRBD2. Germline CDR1 SGHDN, CDR2 FVKESK. J was trimmed by 0 bases and V by 3 bases; bases with no gene match: 2. The length of the CDR3 is 15 residues. The whole variable domain, filled in from reference TRBV14 and TRBJ2-3, reads EAGVTQFPSHSVIEKGQTVTLRCDPISGHDNLYWYRRVMGKEIKFLLHFVKESKQDESGMPNNRFLAERTGGTYSTLKVQPAELEDSGVYFCASSHGRVSTDTQYFGPGTRLTVL.

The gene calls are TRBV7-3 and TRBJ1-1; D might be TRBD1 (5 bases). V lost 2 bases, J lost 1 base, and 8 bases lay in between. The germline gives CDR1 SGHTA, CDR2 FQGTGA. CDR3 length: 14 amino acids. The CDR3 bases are TGTGCCAGCAGCTTACAGGGTGGGAACACTGAAGCTTTCTTT. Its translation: CASSLQGGNTEAFF.

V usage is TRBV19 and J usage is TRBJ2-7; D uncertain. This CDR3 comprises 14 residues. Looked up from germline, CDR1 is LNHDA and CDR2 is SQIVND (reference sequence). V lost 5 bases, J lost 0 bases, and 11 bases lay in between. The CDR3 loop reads CASSAQPDSYEQYF. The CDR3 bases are TGTGCCAGTAGTGCACAGCCCGACTCCTACGAGCAGTACTTC.